The 8 T cell receptor beta chains below come from one sample, sequenced in a study of blood T cells in healthy people across ages. A second roughly 7 to 12 cycle PCR used barcoded and J-beta primers. TCRdb re-called the 5' RACE reads with MiXCR, one entry per CDR3 protein. The sample yields fewer than 1 million distinct CDR3 sequences, roughly 44% seen once. The sample consisted of blood. The receptors shown here come from a man between 60 and 70 years old in good health.

This sequence joins TRBV24-1 and TRBJ2-1; 12 bases match TRBD1. The germline V gene encodes CDR1 KGHDR and CDR2 SFDVKD. This CDR3 contains 15 residues. With 4 bases clipped from V and 8 bases from J, the junction kept 5 bases outside the gene matches. The CDR3 DNA reads TGTGCCACCAGTGACCGGGACAGGGGGCAGGATGAGCAGTTCTTC. Its protein product is CATSDRDRGQDEQFF.

This clonotype was seen only a few times. V gene TRBV7-2 combines with J gene TRBJ1-4; D possibly corresponds to TRBD1 (5 bases). The CDR3 length is 14 residues. Germline-derived CDR1 and CDR2 are SGHTA and FQGNSA. Trimming took off 3 bases at V and 8 bases at J, with 13 bases between the two ends. Written as DNA, the CDR3 is TGTGCCAGCAGCTTTGGGGGAGATCGAGAAAAACTGTTTTTT. Encoded protein: CASSFGGDREKLFF. Looking up the rest from reference TRBV7-2 and TRBJ1-4 gives the full variable domain: GAGVSQSPSNKVTEKGKDVELRCDPISGHTALYWYRQSLGQGLEFLIYFQGNSAPDKSGLPSDRFSAERTGGSVSTLTIQRTQQEDSAVYLCASSFGGDREKLFFGSGTQLSVL.

V and J are TRBV5-1 and TRBJ1-2; 7 nucleotides agree with TRBD1. The trim removed 5 bases at V and 8 bases at J, leaving 15 bases unmatched. Germline V gene sequence: CDR1 SGHRS, CDR2 YFSETQ. This CDR3 spans 15 amino acids. CDR3 loop: CASSSYDRAAGGYTF. CDR3 DNA: TGCGCCAGCAGTTCTTACGACAGGGCGGCAGGAGGCTACACCTTC.

The rearrangement joins TRBV7-9 to TRBJ2-4; 8 bases are shared with TRBD1. The J call may be faulty, since TRBJ2-7 better matches the DNA end. Germline V gives CDR1 SEHNR, CDR2 FQNEAQ (reference sequence). The CDR3 runs to 16 residues. This CDR3 reads CASSSGGGRGLYEQYF. The CDR3, as DNA: TGTGCCAGCAGCTCAGGAGGGGGCAGGGGGCTTTACGAGCAGTACTTC.

This clonotype occurred a few times. The V and J genes are TRBV6-1 and TRBJ2-7, with a possible D match to TRBD2 (7 bases). Looked up from germline, CDR1 is MNHNS and CDR2 is SASEGT. This CDR3 has 14 residues. Trimming left V 6 bases short and J 3 bases short, with 15 bases between. CDR3 region: CASRGGQGNYEQYF. The CDR3 DNA sequence: TGTGCCAGCAGGGGGGGGCAGGGGAACTACGAGCAGTACTTC.

The chain has TRBV7-3 and TRBJ1-4, with D possibly being TRBD1 (5 bases). CDR3 length equals 15 residues. CDR1 is SGHTA and CDR2 is FQGTGA in the germline V gene. V dropped 5 bases and J dropped 3 bases, with 13 bases sitting between them. CDR3: CASSLQGLPNEKLFF. The CDR3 DNA follows: TGTGCCAGCAGCCTTCAGGGACTACCTAATGAAAAACTGTTTTTT.

This clonotype was counted at least ten times. A read error may account for a junction end that differs from germline. CDR3 in amino acids: CASSSTGSYEQYF. For the CDR3, the DNA is TGTGCCAGCAGCTCGACAGGGAGCTACGAGCAGTACTTC. The chain recombines TRBV5-1 with TRBJ2-7; 7 bases agree with TRBD1. This CDR3 has 13 amino acids. Germline-derived CDR1 and CDR2 are SGHRS and YFSETQ.

This clonotype was recorded once. This chain uses TRBV6-2 or TRBV6-3 with TRBJ2-3; D is perhaps TRBD2 (6 bases). Per germline, CDR1 MNHEY and CDR2 SVGEGT. This CDR3 comprises 14 residues. Trimming stripped 10 bases from V and 4 bases from J, with 18 bases between. For the CDR3, the DNA is TGTGCCACTTATAACGGGAGAAGGGCAGATACGCAGTATTTT. Its protein product is CATYNGRRADTQYF.